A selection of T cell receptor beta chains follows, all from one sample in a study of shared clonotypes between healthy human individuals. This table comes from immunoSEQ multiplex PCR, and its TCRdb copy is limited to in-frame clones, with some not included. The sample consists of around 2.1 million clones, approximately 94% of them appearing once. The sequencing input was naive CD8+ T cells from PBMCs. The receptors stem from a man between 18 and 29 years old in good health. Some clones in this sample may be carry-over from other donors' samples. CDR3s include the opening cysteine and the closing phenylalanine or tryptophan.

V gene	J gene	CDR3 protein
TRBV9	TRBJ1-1	CASSLGINTEAFF
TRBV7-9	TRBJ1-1	CASSLGGGLNTEAFF
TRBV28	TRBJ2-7	CASSLLRDTPYEQYF
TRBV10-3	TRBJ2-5	CAISEEASQTTQYF
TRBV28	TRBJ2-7	CASSFRTRTYEQYF
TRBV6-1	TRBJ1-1	CASRGVKAPNTEAFF
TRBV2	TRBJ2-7	CASSEAVYEQYF
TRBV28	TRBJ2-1	CASSFVLANNEQFF
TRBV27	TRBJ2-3	CASSVLAGAGADTQYF
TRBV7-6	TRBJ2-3	CASSLGPSFTDTQYF
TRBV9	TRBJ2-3	CASSMDSYNTDTQYF
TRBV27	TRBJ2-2	CASSLTLGSANTGELFF
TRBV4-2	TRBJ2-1	CASSQDFQQLVDEQFF
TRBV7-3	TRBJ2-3	CASSFGQSSTDTQYF
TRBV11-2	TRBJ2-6	CASSSGTGEFYGANVLTF
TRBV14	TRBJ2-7	CASSGTGSYSYEQYF
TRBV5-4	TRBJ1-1	CASRGQDTEAFF
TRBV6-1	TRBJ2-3	CATTGEAGGTDTQYF
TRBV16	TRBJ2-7	CASSQSPSGIYEQYF
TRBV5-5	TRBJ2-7	CASSLRLGTYEQYF
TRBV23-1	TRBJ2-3	CASTETLPQGTDTQYF
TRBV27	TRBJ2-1	CASSRNRDNEQFF
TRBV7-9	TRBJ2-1	CASSHGWSSYNEQFF
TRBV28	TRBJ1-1	CASRPRDTVAEAFF
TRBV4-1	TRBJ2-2	CASSQVVQTWELFF
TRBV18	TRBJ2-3	CASSPRGTGADFRGDTQYF
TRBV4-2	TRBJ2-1	CASSHSSGYRYNEQFF
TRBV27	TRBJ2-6	CASSSLHRDIVYSGANVLTF
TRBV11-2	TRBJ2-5	CASSLGWGVGTQYF
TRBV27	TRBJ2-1	CASSFDGSYNEQFF
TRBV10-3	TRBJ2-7	CAISEGSSYEQYF
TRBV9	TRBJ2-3	CASSELAKDTQYF
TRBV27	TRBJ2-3	CASSPDIVTDTQYF
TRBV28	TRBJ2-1	CASTNPATARSYNEQFF
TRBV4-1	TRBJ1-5	CASSPRTGSGQPQHF
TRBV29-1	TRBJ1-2	CSVGHVGGYTF
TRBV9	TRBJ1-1	CASSEAGETEAFF
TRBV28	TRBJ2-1	CASKKGGPHNEQFF
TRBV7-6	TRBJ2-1	CASSPGTSGYSYNEQFF
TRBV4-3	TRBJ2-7	CASSHHTSGGYEQYF
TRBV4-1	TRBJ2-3	CASSQSSLKAHIF
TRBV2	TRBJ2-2	CASSEGGGYTGELFF
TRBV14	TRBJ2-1	CASSRWLSSYNEQFF
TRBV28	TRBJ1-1	CASRVGVGTEAFF
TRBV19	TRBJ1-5	CASSSRQGNQPQHF
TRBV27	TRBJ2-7	CASSFWVAGGPYEQYF
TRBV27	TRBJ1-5	CASSFKGTGQPQHF
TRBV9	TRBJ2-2	CASSGTAGKPGLAGPTGELFF
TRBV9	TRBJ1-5	CASSAGTVGQPQHF
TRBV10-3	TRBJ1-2	CAISDSFYYGYTF
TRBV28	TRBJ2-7	CASSLAGGVPYEQYF
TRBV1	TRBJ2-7	CTSSPGLRGFRYEQYF
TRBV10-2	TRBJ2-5	CASSVRGGIQETQYF
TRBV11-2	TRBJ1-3	CASSLTGAGNTIYF
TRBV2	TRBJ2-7	CASSEAPRTWSSYEQYF